This TCR beta chain came from a study of T-cell memory formation after mild COVID-19. This clonotype is labeled medium-sized. Its antigen is currently unknown. TCRdb itself ran the 5' RACE reads through MiXCR, one entry per CDR3 protein. Altogether 300,000 or so distinct CDR3 sequences are present, 15% to 20% being singletons, with the ten largest covering roughly 24%. The study's findings and limits: Among clones contracting day 15 to 85, CD4/CD8 was balanced, whereas later expanders leaned CD4+. Among clones peaking at day 37 in the second wave, SARS-CoV-2 specificity remained unconfirmed. Contracting CD4+ clones were located mainly in CM and EM, and CD8+ clones in EMRA.

This receptor was identified in a man aged 18 to 29 who had mild COVID-19 (a few samples of this study predate the infection). Cell type and time point are not known. Sequencing input: PBMCs or a T cell subset sorted from them (not recorded which).

This CDR3 is CASSQDSGGSQPQHF. In DNA, the CDR3 is TGCGCCAGCAGCCAAGATTCCGGGGGCAGTCAGCCCCAGCATTTT. V gene TRBV4-1 combines with J gene TRBJ1-5; D perhaps matches TRBD1 (6 bases). With 0 bases removed from V and 6 bases from J, the gap between germline ends came to 12 bases. Germline CDR1 and CDR2: MGHRA and YSYEKL. This CDR3 spans 15 amino acids.